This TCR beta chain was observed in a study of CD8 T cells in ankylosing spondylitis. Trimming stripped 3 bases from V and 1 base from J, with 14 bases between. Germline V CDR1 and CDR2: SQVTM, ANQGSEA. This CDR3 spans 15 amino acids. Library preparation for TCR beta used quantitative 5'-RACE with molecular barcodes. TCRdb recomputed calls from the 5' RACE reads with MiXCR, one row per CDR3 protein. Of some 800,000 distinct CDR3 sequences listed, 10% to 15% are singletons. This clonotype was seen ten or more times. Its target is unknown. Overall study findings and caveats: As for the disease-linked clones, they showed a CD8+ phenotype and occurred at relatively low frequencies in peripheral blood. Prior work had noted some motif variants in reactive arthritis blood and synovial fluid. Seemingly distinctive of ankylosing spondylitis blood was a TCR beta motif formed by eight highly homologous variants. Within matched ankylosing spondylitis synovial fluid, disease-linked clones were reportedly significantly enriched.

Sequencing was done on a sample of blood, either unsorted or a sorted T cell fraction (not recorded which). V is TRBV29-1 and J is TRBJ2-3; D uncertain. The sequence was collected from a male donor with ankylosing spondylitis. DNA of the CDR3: TGCAGCGTTGAGGATTACAACAAGGGCACAGATACGCAGTATTTT. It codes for CSVEDYNKGTDTQYF.